These T cell receptor beta chains were read from a single sample in a study of a mutant IDH1 vaccine in newly diagnosed glioma. The repertoire was sequenced with immunoSEQ multiplex PCR; TCRdb's copy has only in-frame clones and lacks some. The sample has 65,000 to 85,000 clones, about 88% seen once; the top ten hold roughly 2%. Their cognate antigens are unknown. Sequencing used PBMCs, obtained from a glioma patient whose treatment included an IDH1 peptide vaccine. Receptors originate from a man in his thirties or forties with glioma. CDR3s include the opening cysteine and the closing phenylalanine or tryptophan. A D gene is named only where the DNA matches it firmly. Clone sizes are given selectively: once, few, many, or a class where the clone is expanded.

v_gene: TRBV9
d_gene: -
j_gene: TRBJ2-3
abundance: -
CDR3nt: TGTGCCAGCAGCCCCCGAGGAGACAGTGGGTCGGATACGCAGTATTTT
CDR3aa: CASSPRGDSGSDTQYF

v_gene: TRBV27
d_gene: TRBD1
j_gene: TRBJ1-4
abundance: -
CDR3nt: TGTGCCACTTCAAGGGACTCCAGGGGGAATGAAAAACTGTTTTTT
CDR3aa: CATSRDSRGNEKLFF

v_gene: TRBV9
d_gene: -
j_gene: TRBJ1-6
abundance: medium-sized
CDR3nt: TGTGCCAGCAGTCGACAGGAGAGCTCCTATAATTCACCCCTCCACTTT
CDR3aa: CASSRQESSYNSPLHF

v_gene: TRBV18
d_gene: -
j_gene: TRBJ1-1
abundance: few
CDR3nt: TGTGCCAGCTCACCAACTGAAAAAGGCACTGAAGCTTTCTTT
CDR3aa: CASSPTEKGTEAFF

v_gene: TRBV4-1
d_gene: -
j_gene: TRBJ1-5
abundance: -
CDR3nt: TGCGCCAGCAGCCAAGTAGCAGGGAGTGAAAATCAGCCCCAGCATTTT
CDR3aa: CASSQVAGSENQPQHF

v_gene: TRBV5-4
d_gene: TRBD1
j_gene: TRBJ1-1
abundance: -
CDR3nt: TGTGCCAGCAGCCCACAGACAGGGACTGAAGCTTTCTTT
CDR3aa: CASSPQTGTEAFF

v_gene: TRBV28
d_gene: -
j_gene: TRBJ2-5
abundance: -
CDR3nt: TGTGCCAGCAGAGGCTGGACAGAAGAGACCCAGTACTTC
CDR3aa: CASRGWTEETQYF

v_gene: TRBV9
d_gene: -
j_gene: TRBJ2-1
abundance: -
CDR3nt: TGTGCCAGCAGCGTAGTTCTAGCGTCGGATGAGCAGTTCTTC
CDR3aa: CASSVVLASDEQFF

v_gene: TRBV19
d_gene: -
j_gene: TRBJ1-5
abundance: -
CDR3nt: TGTGCCAGTAGTATAGGGGCAGCCCGTAGCAATCAGCCCCAGCATTTT
CDR3aa: CASSIGAARSNQPQHF

v_gene: TRBV4-1
d_gene: -
j_gene: TRBJ1-6
abundance: -
CDR3nt: TGCGCCAGCAGCCAAGATGGAGGGTATGGAGATTCACCCCTCCACTTT
CDR3aa: CASSQDGGYGDSPLHF

v_gene: TRBV9
d_gene: -
j_gene: TRBJ1-1
abundance: -
CDR3nt: TGTGCCAGCAGCGTAGGACGGTTGGGGAACACTGAAGCTTTCTTT
CDR3aa: CASSVGRLGNTEAFF

v_gene: TRBV5-1
d_gene: -
j_gene: TRBJ1-6
abundance: -
CDR3nt: TGCGCCAGCAGCTTGGTCGGTACAGGACGCCGAAATTCACCCCTCCACTTT
CDR3aa: CASSLVGTGRRNSPLHF

v_gene: TRBV19
d_gene: -
j_gene: TRBJ2-1
abundance: once
CDR3nt: TGTGCCAGTAGTATAGATCCCGCCCGGGACCTTGAGCAGTTCTTC
CDR3aa: CASSIDPARDLEQFF

v_gene: TRBV7-2
d_gene: -
j_gene: TRBJ2-7
abundance: -
CDR3nt: TGTGCCAGCAGCTTAAGGGCGGGACGGATCTCCTACGAGCAGTACTTC
CDR3aa: CASSLRAGRISYEQYF

v_gene: TRBV4-3
d_gene: -
j_gene: TRBJ1-3
abundance: -
CDR3nt: TGCGCCAGCAGCCATTGGGACGAAGAATCTGGAAACACCATATATTTT
CDR3aa: CASSHWDEESGNTIYF

v_gene: TRBV7-2
d_gene: TRBD1
j_gene: TRBJ1-2
abundance: -
CDR3nt: TGTGCCAGCAGCCACGACAGGGGTAATGGCTACACCTTC
CDR3aa: CASSHDRGNGYTF

v_gene: TRBV6-1
d_gene: -
j_gene: TRBJ1-2
abundance: few
CDR3nt: TGTGCCAGCAGTGAAGACAGTAGAGTCTATGGCTACACCTTC
CDR3aa: CASSEDSRVYGYTF

v_gene: TRBV5-6
d_gene: TRBD2
j_gene: TRBJ2-4
abundance: -
CDR3nt: TGTGCCAGCAGCTTTAGCGGGAGGGCCATGGACTTC
CDR3aa: CASSFSGRAMDF

v_gene: TRBV11-1
d_gene: -
j_gene: TRBJ1-3
abundance: -
CDR3nt: TGTGCCAGCAGCTTAGGGTGGAACTCTGGAAACACCATATATTTT
CDR3aa: CASSLGWNSGNTIYF

v_gene: TRBV6-1
d_gene: -
j_gene: TRBJ2-7
abundance: -
CDR3nt: TGTGCCAGCAGTGAAAGCCATTTCGAAGGGTACTACGAGCAGTACTTC
CDR3aa: CASSESHFEGYYEQYF

v_gene: TRBV30
d_gene: -
j_gene: TRBJ2-2
abundance: -
CDR3nt: TGTGCCTGGAGTGTGGGGGGAACTGAAGGGGAGCTGTTTTTT
CDR3aa: CAWSVGGTEGELFF

v_gene: TRBV5-1
d_gene: TRBD2
j_gene: TRBJ2-1
abundance: -
CDR3nt: TGCGCCAGCAGCTTTAGACTAGCGGGGACCGACAATGAGCAGTTCTTC
CDR3aa: CASSFRLAGTDNEQFF

v_gene: TRBV5-1
d_gene: TRBD2
j_gene: TRBJ2-1
abundance: once
CDR3nt: TGCGCCAGCAGCTTGGTGGGGCGGGAGGGTGTCAATGAGCAGTTCTTC
CDR3aa: CASSLVGREGVNEQFF

v_gene: TRBV28
d_gene: -
j_gene: TRBJ1-2
abundance: -
CDR3nt: TGTGCCAGCACCTCCCTCGGGGAATATTTAGGCTACACCTTC
CDR3aa: CASTSLGEYLGYTF

v_gene: TRBV7-9
d_gene: -
j_gene: TRBJ1-1
abundance: -
CDR3nt: TGTGCCAGCAGATCCCAGGGGAACACTGAAGCTTTCTTT
CDR3aa: CASRSQGNTEAFF

v_gene: TRBV29-1
d_gene: -
j_gene: TRBJ2-5
abundance: -
CDR3nt: TGCAGCGTTCTAGCGAGAGAGACCCAGTACTTC
CDR3aa: CSVLARETQYF

v_gene: TRBV15
d_gene: -
j_gene: TRBJ1-4
abundance: -
CDR3nt: TGTGCCACCAGCAGAGATTCGGAAAACAGGCTGTTTTTT
CDR3aa: CATSRDSENRLFF

v_gene: TRBV5-1
d_gene: -
j_gene: TRBJ2-5
abundance: -
CDR3nt: TGCGCCAGCAGCTTAGAGACTGAGTGGGAGGCCCAGTACTTC
CDR3aa: CASSLETEWEAQYF

v_gene: TRBV6-1
d_gene: -
j_gene: TRBJ1-2
abundance: few
CDR3nt: TGTGCCAGCAGTGAGGGCCCAGGGACCTATGGCTACACCTTC
CDR3aa: CASSEGPGTYGYTF

v_gene: TRBV2
d_gene: TRBD1
j_gene: TRBJ2-1
abundance: -
CDR3nt: TGTGCCAGCAGGGGGCCGGGACAGTACAATGAGCAGTTCTTC
CDR3aa: CASRGPGQYNEQFF

v_gene: TRBV19
d_gene: TRBD1
j_gene: TRBJ2-3
abundance: -
CDR3nt: TGTGCCAGTAGCAGACAGGGGGCAGGGGGAGCAGATACGCAGTATTTT
CDR3aa: CASSRQGAGGADTQYF

v_gene: TRBV2
d_gene: -
j_gene: TRBJ2-7
abundance: once
CDR3nt: TGTGCCAGCCTCCCGGACATCCTTCGGGAGCAGTACTTC
CDR3aa: CASLPDILREQYF

v_gene: TRBV5-1
d_gene: TRBD2
j_gene: TRBJ2-3
abundance: -
CDR3nt: TGCGCCAGCAGCATTTATTTAGCGGGAGAATTCACAGATACGCAGTATTTT
CDR3aa: CASSIYLAGEFTDTQYF

v_gene: TRBV28
d_gene: -
j_gene: TRBJ2-1
abundance: few
CDR3nt: TGTGCCAGCAGTAAGGTGCGTGAGCAGTTCTTC
CDR3aa: CASSKVREQFF

v_gene: TRBV7-8
d_gene: -
j_gene: TRBJ1-3
abundance: -
CDR3nt: TGTGCCAGCAGCTTAGGGAGCTCTGGAAACACCATATATTTT
CDR3aa: CASSLGSSGNTIYF

v_gene: TRBV27
d_gene: -
j_gene: TRBJ2-7
abundance: -
CDR3nt: TGTGCCAGCAGTTTAGGGGAACCGTACGAGCAGTACTTC
CDR3aa: CASSLGEPYEQYF

v_gene: TRBV28
d_gene: TRBD1
j_gene: TRBJ1-2
abundance: -
CDR3nt: TGTGCCAGCAGTCGCAGGGGGCCTAACTATGGCTACACCTTC
CDR3aa: CASSRRGPNYGYTF

v_gene: TRBV9
d_gene: TRBD1
j_gene: TRBJ2-1
abundance: -
CDR3nt: TGTGCCAGCAGCGTAGGGTGGACAGGGATTAATGAGCAGTTCTTC
CDR3aa: CASSVGWTGINEQFF

v_gene: TRBV4-1
d_gene: -
j_gene: TRBJ1-2
abundance: -
CDR3nt: TGCGCCAGCAGCCCCCCAGGAGTCAGATTCTATGGCTACACCTTC
CDR3aa: CASSPPGVRFYGYTF

v_gene: TRBV7-9
d_gene: -
j_gene: TRBJ2-5
abundance: -
CDR3nt: TGTGCCAGCAGCTACCAAGAGACCCAGTACTTC
CDR3aa: CASSYQETQYF

v_gene: TRBV2
d_gene: TRBD1
j_gene: TRBJ2-4
abundance: once
CDR3nt: TGTGCCAGCAGCCCCATCCGGACAGGGAGCATTCAGTACTTC
CDR3aa: CASSPIRTGSIQYF

v_gene: TRBV27
d_gene: -
j_gene: TRBJ1-5
abundance: -
CDR3nt: TGTGCCAGCAGTTTAGGGGGTAGCAATCAGCCCCAGCATTTT
CDR3aa: CASSLGGSNQPQHF

v_gene: TRBV2
d_gene: TRBD2
j_gene: TRBJ2-1
abundance: -
CDR3nt: TGTGCCAGCAGCCCCCTGGCCTCCACTAGCGCGGGTGAGCAGTTCTTC
CDR3aa: CASSPLASTSAGEQFF

v_gene: TRBV2
d_gene: -
j_gene: TRBJ1-1
abundance: -
CDR3nt: TGTGCCAGCAGTGAGTCAAGGGGAACTGAAGCTTTCTTT
CDR3aa: CASSESRGTEAFF

v_gene: TRBV7-8
d_gene: TRBD1
j_gene: TRBJ1-3
abundance: -
CDR3nt: TGTGCCAGCAGCCCGCTGACAGGGCGAACTTCCTCTGGAAACACCATATATTTT
CDR3aa: CASSPLTGRTSSGNTIYF

v_gene: TRBV18
d_gene: TRBD1
j_gene: TRBJ1-2
abundance: -
CDR3nt: TGTGCCAGCTCACCAGGGACAGGGAACTATGGCTACACCTTC
CDR3aa: CASSPGTGNYGYTF

v_gene: TRBV27
d_gene: -
j_gene: TRBJ1-1
abundance: few
CDR3nt: TGTGCCAGCAGCCGCCGGGACAAGGCTGAAGCTTTCTTT
CDR3aa: CASSRRDKAEAFF

v_gene: TRBV15
d_gene: -
j_gene: TRBJ2-5
abundance: -
CDR3nt: TGTGCCACCAGCAGGGCCTTTGGGGCCCAAGAGACCCAGTACTTC
CDR3aa: CATSRAFGAQETQYF